This T cell receptor beta chain was documented in a study of blood T cells in healthy people across ages. Together with a sample-barcoded 5' primer, a J-beta primer mix was included in a second PCR lasting about 6 to 11 cycles. Each sample yielded at least 2.5 million CDR3-containing paired-end reads. TCRdb re-derived calls from the 5' RACE reads in MiXCR, one entry per CDR3 protein. Altogether about 1,000,000 distinct CDR3 sequences are present, 40% to 45% being singletons, with the ten largest covering about 19%. V shed 2 bases, J shed 3 bases, and the junction held 7 bases outside the gene matches. Germline V gene data show CDR1 as MDHEN and CDR2 as SYDVKM. This CDR3 contains 16 residues. Healthy individuals of Caucasian origin from Russia, aged roughly 6 to 90, served as donors. The total RNA that was extracted per sample amounted to at least 5 micrograms.

This sequence was found in a woman aged 60-75 years in good health. The sample was blood. The chain links TRBV28 to TRBJ2-1, with 7 bases matching TRBD2. The CDR3 nucleotides are TGTGCCAGCAGTTTAGGGCCTAGCGGAGTCTACAATGAGCAGTTCTTC. Translation gives CASSLGPSGVYNEQFF.